The entry below describes one T cell receptor (beta chain). Its antigen is unknown. The CDR3 has 13 residues. V lost 7 bases, J lost 6 bases, and 14 bases lay in between. Per the germline V gene, CDR1 is SGHRS and CDR2 is YFSETQ. These data come from a study of regulatory T cells in long-lasting Graves disease. Study observations and caveats: Favored gene segments in persistent disease were TRBV28, TRBJ1-2 and TRBJ2-5. The study found lower TCR diversity in persistent Graves' patients than in newly diagnosed ones.

TCR beta libraries were built with iRepertoire HTBI primers and Arm-PCR of CDR3 regions. MiXCR, applied by TCRdb to the multiplex PCR reads, yields one record per CDR3 protein. The table lists roughly 450,000 distinct CDR3 sequences, 20% to 25% of them singletons. Time point denoted: persistent/refractory GD, antithyroid drugs over 5 years with positive TRAb. After RNA was extracted from PBMCs, the TCR library was made from it. Specimen: peripheral blood mononuclear cells (PBMCs), collected when the disease was refractory, from a patient treated with antithyroid drugs. The rearrangement uses TRBV5-1 and TRBJ1-5, with D possibly TRBD1 on 5 matching bases. The clonotype originates from a female donor with Graves disease. CDR3 in amino acids: CASRRDVTQPQHF. Here the CDR3 DNA reads TGCGCCAGCCGGAGGGACGTAACTCAGCCCCAGCATTTT.